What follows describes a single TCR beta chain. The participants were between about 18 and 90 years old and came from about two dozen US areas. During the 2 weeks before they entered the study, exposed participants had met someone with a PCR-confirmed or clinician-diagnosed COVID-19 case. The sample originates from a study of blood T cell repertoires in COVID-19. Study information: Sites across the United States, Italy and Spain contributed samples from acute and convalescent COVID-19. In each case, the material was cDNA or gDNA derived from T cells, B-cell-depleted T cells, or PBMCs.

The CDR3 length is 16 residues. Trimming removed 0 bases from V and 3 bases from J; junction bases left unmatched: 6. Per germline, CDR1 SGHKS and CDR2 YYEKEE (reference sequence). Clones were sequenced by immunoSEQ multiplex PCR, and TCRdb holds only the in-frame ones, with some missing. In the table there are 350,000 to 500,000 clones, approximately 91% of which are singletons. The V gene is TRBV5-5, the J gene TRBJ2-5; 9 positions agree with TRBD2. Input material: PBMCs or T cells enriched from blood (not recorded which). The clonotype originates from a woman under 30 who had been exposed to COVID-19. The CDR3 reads CASSLAVLAGKETQYF. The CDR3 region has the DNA TGTGCCAGCAGCTTGGCGGTGCTAGCGGGGAAAGAGACCCAGTACTTC.